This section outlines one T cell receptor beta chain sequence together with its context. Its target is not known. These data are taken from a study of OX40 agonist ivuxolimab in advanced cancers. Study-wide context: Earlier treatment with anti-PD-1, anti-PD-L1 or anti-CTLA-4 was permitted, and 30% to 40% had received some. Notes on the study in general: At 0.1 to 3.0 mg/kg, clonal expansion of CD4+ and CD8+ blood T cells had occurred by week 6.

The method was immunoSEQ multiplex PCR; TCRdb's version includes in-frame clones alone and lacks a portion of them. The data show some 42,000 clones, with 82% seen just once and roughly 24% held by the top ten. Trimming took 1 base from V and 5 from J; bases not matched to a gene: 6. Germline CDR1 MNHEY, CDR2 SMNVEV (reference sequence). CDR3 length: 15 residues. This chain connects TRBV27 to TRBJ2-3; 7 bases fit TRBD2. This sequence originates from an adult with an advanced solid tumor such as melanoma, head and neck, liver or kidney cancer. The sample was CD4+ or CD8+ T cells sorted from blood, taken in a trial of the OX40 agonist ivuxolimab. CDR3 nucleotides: TGTGCCAGCAGTTTATTTAGAGTAGCGGGAGATACGCAGTATTTT. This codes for CASSLFRVAGDTQYF.